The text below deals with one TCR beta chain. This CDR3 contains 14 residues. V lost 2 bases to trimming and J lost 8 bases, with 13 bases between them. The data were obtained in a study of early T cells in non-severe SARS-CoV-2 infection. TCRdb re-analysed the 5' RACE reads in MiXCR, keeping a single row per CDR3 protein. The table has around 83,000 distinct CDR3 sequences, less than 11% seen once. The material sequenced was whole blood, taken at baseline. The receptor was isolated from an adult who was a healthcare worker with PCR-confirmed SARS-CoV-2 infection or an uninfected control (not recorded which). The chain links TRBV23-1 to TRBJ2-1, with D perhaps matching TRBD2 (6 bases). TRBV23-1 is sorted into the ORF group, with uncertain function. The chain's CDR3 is CASSQMGLWHEQFF. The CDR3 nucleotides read TGCGCCAGCAGTCAAATGGGACTTTGGCATGAGCAGTTCTTC.